The 26 T cell receptor beta chains presented below share a single source sample, sequenced in a study of T cell changes during pregnancy in multiple sclerosis. TCRdb keeps only in-frame clones here, not all; method: immunoSEQ multiplex PCR. Of under 130,000 clones in the sample, 80% to 95% were seen once. Sequenced here: peripheral blood, sampled after pregnancy. These TCRs come from a female donor with multiple sclerosis, enrolled in a pregnancy study.

Only one count was recorded for this clone. V usage is TRBV19 and J usage is TRBJ1-5, with D maybe TRBD1 (5 bases). The CDR3 consists of 14 residues. V was shortened by 4 bases and J by 4 bases, with 11 bases between the two germline ends. From germline, CDR1 is LNHDA and CDR2 SQIVND (reference sequence). The chain's CDR3 is CASSSLGTNQPQHF. The CDR3 DNA reads TGTGCCAGTAGTAGTCTGGGGACTAATCAGCCCCAGCATTTT. Supplemented by reference TRBV19 and TRBJ1-5, the full variable domain reads DGGITQSPKYLFRKEGQNVTLSCEQNLNHDAMYWYRQDPGQGLRLIYYSQIVNDFQKGDIAEGYSVSREKKESFPLTVTSAQKNPTAFYLCASSSLGTNQPQHFGDGTRLSIL.

The V call is TRBV7-9, the J call TRBJ2-1; a weak D match, TRBD2 (5 bases). The CDR3 runs 15 residues. V lost 4 bases, J lost 0 bases, and 10 bases lay in between. Germline assignment: CDR1 SEHNR and CDR2 FQNEAQ (reference sequence). The CDR3 DNA sequence: TGTGCCAGCAGCTCCGTAGCGAGCTCCTACAATGAGCAGTTCTTC. Protein product: CASSSVASSYNEQFF.

The rearrangement links TRBV4-1 to TRBJ2-2, with 8 bases aligning to TRBD2. Trimming removed 3 bases from V and 7 bases from J; junction bases left unmatched: 16. In germline, CDR1 is MGHRA, CDR2 YSYEKL. The CDR3 consists of 18 residues. The CDR3 DNA reads as TGCGCCAGCAGCCAGAGAGCCGGGGGACTAGAGGACGGCGGGGAGCTGTTTTTT. Its protein is CASSQRAGGLEDGGELFF.

The chain has TRBV6-4 and TRBJ2-2; D remains unclear. V lost 0 bases and J 4 bases, leaving 9 bases between the germline ends. CDR1 is MRHNA and CDR2 is SNTAGT in the germline V gene. The CDR3 runs to 15 residues. This chain's CDR3 is CASSDSKQTTGELFF. The CDR3 nucleotides read TGTGCCAGCAGTGACTCGAAACAGACCACCGGGGAGCTGTTTTTT.

V is TRBV11-2 and J is TRBJ2-2; 7 bases agree with TRBD1. The CDR3 totals 15 residues. Germline CDR1 SGHAT, CDR2 FQNNGV. After removal of 5 bases from V and 3 bases from J, the junction contained 6 bases not matched to a gene. Here the CDR3 reads CASSKTGWDTGELFF. The CDR3 bases are TGTGCCAGCAGCAAGACAGGGTGGGACACCGGGGAGCTGTTTTTT.

The chain has TRBV9 and TRBJ1-5; the D gene is possibly TRBD1 (6 bases). The CDR3 has 14 amino acids. The germline V gene has CDR1 SGDLS and CDR2 YYNGEE. V lost 5 bases and J 4 bases, leaving 13 bases between the germline ends. CDR3 coding DNA: TGTGCCAGCAGTGTCGGACAGCAAAATCAGCCCCAGCATTTT. This codes for CASSVGQQNQPQHF.

The chain carries TRBV5-1 and TRBJ1-1, with D possibly matching TRBD1 (6 bases). The V gene's germline CDR1 is SGHRS and CDR2 YFSETQ. The CDR3 sequence is 13 residues long. V was shortened by 7 bases and J by 1 base, with 11 bases between the two germline ends. CDR3 loop: CASGGQPNTEAFF. The CDR3, as DNA: TGCGCCAGCGGCGGACAGCCGAACACTGAAGCTTTCTTT.

This clone came up once. The V call is TRBV21-1, the J call TRBJ1-4; the D call TRBD1 from the table was never checked on the DNA. TRBV21-1 is a known pseudogene. The CDR3 has 14 amino acids. The CDR3 sequence is CASSDRDINEKLFF. CDR3 sequence (DNA): TGTGCCAGCAGCGACCGGGACATTAATGAAAAACTGTTTTTT.

The chain has TRBV27 and TRBJ2-7; TRBD2 is a possible D gene (5 bases). CDR1 MNHEY and CDR2 SMNVEV come from the germline V gene (reference sequence). The V gene lost 8 bases and the J gene lost 6 bases, with 17 bases spanning the gap. The CDR3 runs to 13 residues. CDR3 sequence reads: CASSVDGVGEQYF. The CDR3 DNA sequence: TGTGCCAGCTCGGTGGACGGGGTGGGCGAGCAGTACTTC.

The V gene is TRBV30, the J gene TRBJ1-5; a possible D gene is TRBD1 (6 bases). V lost 2 bases, J lost 6 bases, and 11 bases lay in between. CDR1 is GTSNPN, CDR2 SVGIG, per germline (reference sequence). The CDR3 length is 13 residues. The DNA for the CDR3 is TGTGCCTGGAGTTCCCAGGGGAGTCAGCCCCAGCATTTT. Translation: CAWSSQGSQPQHF.

The chain joins TRBV13 to TRBJ2-5; 8 positions agree with TRBD2. CDR1 PRHDT and CDR2 FYEKMQ come from the germline V gene (reference sequence). The V gene end was trimmed by 4 bases and the J gene end by 5 bases; junction bases not matched to a gene: 12. The CDR3 runs to 16 residues. CDR3 coding DNA: TGTGCCAGCAGCTCCCCTTCCGGGACTAGTAGGGAGACCCAGTACTTC. This sequence encodes CASSSPSGTSRETQYF. The entire variable domain, with the rest obtained from reference TRBV13 and TRBJ2-5, is as follows: AAGVIQSPRHLIKEKRETATLKCYPIPRHDTVYWYQQGPGQDPQFLISFYEKMQSDKGSIPDRFSAQQFSDYHSELNMSSLELGDSALYFCASSSPSGTSRETQYFGPGTRLLVL.

The rearrangement joins TRBV7-3 to TRBJ2-2; 8 bases map to TRBD1. Losses at the gene ends were 4 bases for V and 6 bases for J; bases not matched to a gene: 10. Per germline, CDR1 SGHTA and CDR2 FQGTGA. The CDR3 has 16 residues. CDR3 sequence: CASSSLGGQGAGELFF. The CDR3 DNA reads as TGTGCCAGCAGCTCGCTTGGTGGACAGGGCGCCGGGGAGCTGTTTTTT.

In DNA, the CDR3 is TGTGCCAGCAGTTTACGAACTACTATGCGCTACACCTTC. It is translated as CASSLRTTMRYTF. The gene calls are TRBV27 and TRBJ1-2; no firm D call. V was clipped by 2 bases and J by 9 bases, with 13 bases between them. The CDR3 spans 13 residues. CDR1 is MNHEY and CDR2 is SMNVEV in the germline V gene (reference sequence).

The chain has TRBV29-1 and TRBJ2-3, with D uncertain. V was shortened by 4 bases and J by 0 bases, with 17 bases between the two germline ends. The CDR3 has 16 amino acids. In germline, CDR1 is SQVTM, CDR2 ANQGSEA. This CDR3 is CSVVLGSTHSTDTQYF. DNA of the CDR3: TGCAGCGTTGTTTTAGGTAGCACACATAGCACAGATACGCAGTATTTT.

V is TRBV4-1 and J is TRBJ2-1; TRBD1 matches 8 bases. Germline V gene lookup returns CDR1 MGHRA and CDR2 YSYEKL. This CDR3 contains 15 residues. V trimming: 4 bases; J trimming: 9 bases; junction bases outside the gene matches: 11. CDR3 amino acids: CASSPGQGLKGEQFF. The CDR3 DNA sequence: TGCGCCAGCAGCCCAGGACAGGGCCTCAAGGGTGAGCAGTTCTTC.

The genes are TRBV2 and TRBJ1-4; D unresolved. Deletions cut 4 bases from V and 7 bases from J, with 10 bases between. The CDR3 is 13 amino acids. Germline V gene lookup returns CDR1 SNHLY and CDR2 FYNNEI. CDR3 sequence (DNA): TGTGCCAGCAGTGGTCAGAATGGTGAAAAACTGTTTTTT. Protein: CASSGQNGEKLFF.

The chain carries TRBV7-9 and TRBJ2-5; D might be TRBD2 (5 bases). Germline V gives CDR1 SEHNR, CDR2 FQNEAQ (reference sequence). The CDR3 contains 15 residues. V was clipped by 5 bases and J by 4 bases, with 17 bases between them. The CDR3 reads CASSIGSGSGETQYF. CDR3 coding DNA: TGTGCCAGCAGCATCGGTTCGGGGTCGGGAGAGACCCAGTACTTC.

The V and J genes are TRBV30 and TRBJ2-7, with 10 bases that match TRBD1. The trim removed 0 bases at V and 3 bases at J, leaving 2 bases unmatched. Looked up from germline, CDR1 is GTSNPN and CDR2 is SVGIG (reference sequence). The CDR3 extends over 14 amino acids. Written as DNA, the CDR3 is TGTGCCTGGAGTGTTTGGACAGGGGGCTACGAGCAGTACTTC. This codes for CAWSVWTGGYEQYF.

V and J are TRBV2 and TRBJ1-1, with 7 bases lining up with TRBD1. The CDR3 length is 13 residues. Germline trimming cut 7 bases from V and 2 bases from J; bases unmatched to any gene: 4. CDR1 is SNHLY, CDR2 FYNNEI, per germline. The CDR3 DNA sequence: TGTGCCAGCAAACAGGGGCCCAACACTGAAGCTTTCTTT. As protein: CASKQGPNTEAFF.

This rearrangement joins TRBV27 to TRBJ2-1, with a tentative D call TRBD1 (6 bases). This CDR3 is built from 14 residues. Germline CDR1 and CDR2: MNHEY and SMNVEV (reference sequence). Trimming shortened V by 3 bases and J by 8 bases, and 14 bases separated the two germline ends. In DNA form, the CDR3 reads TGTGCCAGCAGTTTGTGGCAGGGGAACGATGAGCAGTTCTTC. Its protein product is CASSLWQGNDEQFF.

This chain connects TRBV5-1 to TRBJ2-1, with D uncertain. The germline V and J ends were trimmed by 3 bases and 7 bases, with 8 bases remaining between them. The CDR3 extends over 12 amino acids. Germline V gene data show CDR1 as SGHRS and CDR2 as YFSETQ. The CDR3 is CASSSAGNEQFF. The CDR3 region has the DNA TGCGCCAGCAGCTCGGCAGGAAATGAGCAGTTCTTC.

J is TRBJ1-5 and V is TRBV7-9, with D unclear. This CDR3 contains 13 residues. Trimming took off 7 bases at V and 3 bases at J, with 10 bases between the two ends. CDR1 SEHNR and CDR2 FQNEAQ come from the germline V gene (reference sequence). The CDR3: CASTGVNNQPQHF. CDR3 coding DNA: TGTGCCAGCACCGGGGTTAACAATCAGCCCCAGCATTTT.

The chain couples TRBV6-5 to TRBJ2-7, with a tentative D call TRBD2 (7 bases). This CDR3 region has 13 residues. The V gene lost 4 bases and the J gene lost 6 bases, with 13 bases spanning the gap. Per the germline V gene, CDR1 is MNHEY and CDR2 is SVGAGI. The CDR3 is CASSSGGLGEQYF. Written as DNA, the CDR3 is TGTGCCAGCAGTTCCGGGGGGCTTGGCGAGCAGTACTTC.

The CDR3 region is CASSPGTGDHYGYTF. CDR3 nucleotide sequence: TGTGCCAGCAGCCCAGGGACAGGAGACCACTATGGCTACACCTTC. The chain employs TRBV7-6 and TRBJ1-2; 8 nucleotides align to TRBD1. Trimming cost V 5 bases and J 3 bases; bases outside gene matches: 8. Germline CDR1 and CDR2: SGHVS and FNYEAQ. This CDR3 contains 15 residues.

The rearrangement links TRBV27 to TRBJ2-7, with 7 bases fitting TRBD1. V trimming: 4 bases; J trimming: 0 bases; junction bases outside the gene matches: 0. There are 13 residues in the CDR3. From germline, CDR1 is MNHEY and CDR2 SMNVEV (reference sequence). The CDR3 loop is CASSWDSSYEQYF. The CDR3 DNA is TGTGCCAGCAGTTGGGACAGCTCCTACGAGCAGTACTTC.

This chain uses TRBV5-1 with TRBJ2-3, with no clear D. V dropped 1 base and J dropped 9 bases, with 6 bases sitting between them. The CDR3 covers 11 residues. Per germline, CDR1 SGHRS and CDR2 YFSETQ. In DNA form, the CDR3 reads TGCGCCAGCAGCTTGAAACGGACGCAGTATTTT. It is translated as CASSLKRTQYF.